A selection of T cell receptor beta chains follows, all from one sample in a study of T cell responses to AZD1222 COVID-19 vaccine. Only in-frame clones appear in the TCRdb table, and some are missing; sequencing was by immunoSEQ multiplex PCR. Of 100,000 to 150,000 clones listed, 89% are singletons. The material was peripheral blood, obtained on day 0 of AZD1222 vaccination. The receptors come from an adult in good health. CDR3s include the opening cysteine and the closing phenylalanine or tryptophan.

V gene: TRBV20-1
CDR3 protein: CSAGWTEAFF

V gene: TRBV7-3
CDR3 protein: CASSFGLNYGYTF

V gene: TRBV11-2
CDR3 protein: CASSLAGLGNYGYTF

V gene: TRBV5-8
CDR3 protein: CASSSTDTQYF

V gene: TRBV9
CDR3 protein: CASSAPAGQDSYNSPLHF

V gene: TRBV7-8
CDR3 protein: CASSLEAGREQYF

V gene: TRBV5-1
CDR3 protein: CASSLVGSGEQYF

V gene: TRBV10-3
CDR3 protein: CAISESTGRSPDYEQYF

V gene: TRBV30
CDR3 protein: CAWSVPPMIMNTEAFF

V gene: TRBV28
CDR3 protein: CASATVGQGTYEQYF

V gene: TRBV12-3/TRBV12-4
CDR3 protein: CASSLGYEQYF

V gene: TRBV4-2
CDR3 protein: CASSQGRDRAQPQHF

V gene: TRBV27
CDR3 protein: CASSETGPIYQPQHF

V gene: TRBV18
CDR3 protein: CASSPNTMSQYF

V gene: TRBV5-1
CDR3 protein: CASSLASRGSTDTQYF

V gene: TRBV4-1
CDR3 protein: CASSQISNTEAFF

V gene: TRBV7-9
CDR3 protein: CASSLRSGRRYQETQYF

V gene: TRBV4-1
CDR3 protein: CASSTTSGGNEQYF

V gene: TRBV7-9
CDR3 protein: CASSLGGTGEGTEAFF